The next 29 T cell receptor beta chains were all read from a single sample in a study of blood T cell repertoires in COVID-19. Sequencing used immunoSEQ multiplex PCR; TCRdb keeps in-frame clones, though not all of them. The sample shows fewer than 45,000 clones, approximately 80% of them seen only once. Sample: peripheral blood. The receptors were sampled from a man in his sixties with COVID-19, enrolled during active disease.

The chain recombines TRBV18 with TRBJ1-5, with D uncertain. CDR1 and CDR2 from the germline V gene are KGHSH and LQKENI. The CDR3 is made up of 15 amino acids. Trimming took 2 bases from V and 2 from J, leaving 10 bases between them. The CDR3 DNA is TGTGCCAGCTCACCAGAAGCAGGCCGCAATCAGCCCCAGCATTTT. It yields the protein CASSPEAGRNQPQHF.

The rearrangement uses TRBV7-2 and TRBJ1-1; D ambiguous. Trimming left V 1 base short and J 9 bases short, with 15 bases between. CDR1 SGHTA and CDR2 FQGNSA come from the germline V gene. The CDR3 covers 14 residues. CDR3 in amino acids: CASSLDSGGVQAFF. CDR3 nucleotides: TGTGCCAGCAGCTTAGATTCTGGCGGAGTACAAGCTTTCTTT.

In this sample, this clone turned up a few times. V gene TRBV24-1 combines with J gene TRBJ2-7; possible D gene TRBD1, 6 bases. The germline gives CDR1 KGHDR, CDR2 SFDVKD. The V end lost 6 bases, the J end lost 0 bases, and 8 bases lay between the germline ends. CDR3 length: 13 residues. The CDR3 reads CATSRDTSYEQYF. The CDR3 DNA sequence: TGTGCCACCAGTCGGGACACCTCCTACGAGCAGTACTTC.

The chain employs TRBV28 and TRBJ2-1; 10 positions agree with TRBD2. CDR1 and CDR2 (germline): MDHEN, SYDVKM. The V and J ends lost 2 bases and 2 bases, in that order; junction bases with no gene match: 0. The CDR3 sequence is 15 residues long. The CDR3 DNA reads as TGTGCCAGCAGTTTAGGACTAGCGGCCTACAATGAGCAGTTCTTC. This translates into CASSLGLAAYNEQFF.

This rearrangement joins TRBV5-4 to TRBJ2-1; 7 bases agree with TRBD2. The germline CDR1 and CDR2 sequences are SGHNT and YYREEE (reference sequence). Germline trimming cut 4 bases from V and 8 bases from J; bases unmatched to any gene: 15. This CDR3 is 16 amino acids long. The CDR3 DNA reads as TGTGCCAGCAGCCCAACCCGGGACTACCGTGGGGATGAGCAGTTCTTC. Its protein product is CASSPTRDYRGDEQFF.

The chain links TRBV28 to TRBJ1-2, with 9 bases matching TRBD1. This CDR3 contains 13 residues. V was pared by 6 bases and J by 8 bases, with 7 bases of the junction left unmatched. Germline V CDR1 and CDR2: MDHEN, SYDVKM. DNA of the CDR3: TGTGCCAGCAGCGTGGGACAGGGAAGAGGCTACACCTTC. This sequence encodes CASSVGQGRGYTF.

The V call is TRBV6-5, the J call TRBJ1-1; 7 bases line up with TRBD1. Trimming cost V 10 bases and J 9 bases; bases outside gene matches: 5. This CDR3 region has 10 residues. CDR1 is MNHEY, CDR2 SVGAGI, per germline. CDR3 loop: CAIIQGQAFF. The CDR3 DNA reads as TGTGCCATCATACAGGGGCAAGCTTTCTTT.

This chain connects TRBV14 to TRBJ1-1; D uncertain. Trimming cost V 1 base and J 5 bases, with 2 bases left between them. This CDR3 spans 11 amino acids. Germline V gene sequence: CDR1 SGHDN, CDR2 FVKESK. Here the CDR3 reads CASSQATEAFF. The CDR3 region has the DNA TGTGCCAGCAGCCAAGCGACTGAAGCTTTCTTT.

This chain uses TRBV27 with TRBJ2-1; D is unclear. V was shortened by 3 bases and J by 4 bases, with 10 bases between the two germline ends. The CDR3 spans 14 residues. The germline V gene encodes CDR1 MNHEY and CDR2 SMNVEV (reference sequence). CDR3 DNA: TGTGCCAGCAGTTTGGCAGGCGCTTACAATGAGCAGTTCTTC. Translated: CASSLAGAYNEQFF.

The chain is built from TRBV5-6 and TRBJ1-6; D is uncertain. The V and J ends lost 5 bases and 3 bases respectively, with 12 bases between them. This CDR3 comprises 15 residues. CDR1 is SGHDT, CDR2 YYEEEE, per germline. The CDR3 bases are TGTGCCAGCAGTCGCCCCGGGGACTATAATTCACCCCTCCACTTT. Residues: CASSRPGDYNSPLHF.

CDR3 loop: CASSLGASYNEQFF. CDR3 DNA: TGTGCCAGCAGCTTGGGGGCGTCTTACAATGAGCAGTTCTTC. The rearrangement joins TRBV5-6 to TRBJ2-1; D is unclear. With 0 bases removed from V and 4 bases from J, the gap between germline ends came to 8 bases. Germline loops: CDR1 SGHDT, CDR2 YYEEEE. The CDR3 length is 14 residues.

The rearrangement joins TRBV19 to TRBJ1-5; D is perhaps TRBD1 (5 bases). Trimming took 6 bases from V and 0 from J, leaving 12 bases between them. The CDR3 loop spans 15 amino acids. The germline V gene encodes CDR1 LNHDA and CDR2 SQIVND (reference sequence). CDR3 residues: CASSLGQISNQPQHF. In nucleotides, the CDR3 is TGTGCCAGTAGCCTCGGACAAATTAGCAATCAGCCCCAGCATTTT. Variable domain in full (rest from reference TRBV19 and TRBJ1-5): DGGITQSPKYLFRKEGQNVTLSCEQNLNHDAMYWYRQDPGQGLRLIYYSQIVNDFQKGDIAEGYSVSREKKESFPLTVTSAQKNPTAFYLCASSLGQISNQPQHFGDGTRLSIL.

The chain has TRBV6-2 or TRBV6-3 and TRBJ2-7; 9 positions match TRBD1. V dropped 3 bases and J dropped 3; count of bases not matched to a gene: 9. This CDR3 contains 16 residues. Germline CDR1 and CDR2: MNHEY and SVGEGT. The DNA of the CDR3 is TGTGCCAGCAGTTATCCGAAACAGGGGGCCCTCTACGAGCAGTACTTC. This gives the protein CASSYPKQGALYEQYF.

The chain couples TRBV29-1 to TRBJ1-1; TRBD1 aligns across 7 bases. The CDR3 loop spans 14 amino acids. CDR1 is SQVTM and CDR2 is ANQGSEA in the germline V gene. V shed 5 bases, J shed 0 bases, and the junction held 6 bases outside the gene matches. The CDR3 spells CSVHRGGMNTEAFF. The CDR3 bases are TGCAGCGTTCACAGGGGCGGCATGAACACTGAAGCTTTCTTT.

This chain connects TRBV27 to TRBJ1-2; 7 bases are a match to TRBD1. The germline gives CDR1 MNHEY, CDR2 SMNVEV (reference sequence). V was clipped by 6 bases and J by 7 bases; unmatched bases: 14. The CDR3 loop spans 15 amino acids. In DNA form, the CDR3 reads TGTGCCAGCAGGAGGACGACAGGGCGCTACGGTGGCTACACCTTC. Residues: CASRRTTGRYGGYTF.

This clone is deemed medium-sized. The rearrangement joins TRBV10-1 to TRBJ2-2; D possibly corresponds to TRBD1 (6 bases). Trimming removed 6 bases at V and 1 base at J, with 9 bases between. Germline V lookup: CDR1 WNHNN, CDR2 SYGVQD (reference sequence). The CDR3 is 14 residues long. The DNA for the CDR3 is TGCGCCAGCAGAGAGGGACAGAACACCGGGGAGCTGTTTTTT. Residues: CASREGQNTGELFF.

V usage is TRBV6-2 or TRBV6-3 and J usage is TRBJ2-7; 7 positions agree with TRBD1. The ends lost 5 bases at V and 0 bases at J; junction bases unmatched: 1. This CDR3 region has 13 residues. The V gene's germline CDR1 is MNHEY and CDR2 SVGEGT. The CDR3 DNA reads TGTGCCAGCAGTCAGGGGGTCTCCTACGAGCAGTACTTC. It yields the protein CASSQGVSYEQYF.

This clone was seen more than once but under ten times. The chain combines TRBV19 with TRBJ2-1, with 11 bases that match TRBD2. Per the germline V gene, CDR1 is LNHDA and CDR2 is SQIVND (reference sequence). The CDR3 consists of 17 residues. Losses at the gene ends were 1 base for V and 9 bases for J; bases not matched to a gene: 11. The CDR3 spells CASSIVLLAGGEVEQFF. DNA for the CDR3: TGTGCCAGTAGTATAGTCCTTCTAGCGGGAGGCGAGGTTGAGCAGTTCTTC.

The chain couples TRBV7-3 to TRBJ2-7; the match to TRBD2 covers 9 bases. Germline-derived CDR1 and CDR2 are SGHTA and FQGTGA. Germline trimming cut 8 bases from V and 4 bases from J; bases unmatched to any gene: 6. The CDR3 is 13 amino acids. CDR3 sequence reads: CASGLAGGYEQYF. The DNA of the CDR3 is TGTGCCAGCGGGTTGGCGGGAGGGTACGAGCAGTACTTC. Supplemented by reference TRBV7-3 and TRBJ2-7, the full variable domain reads GAGVSQTPSNKVTEKGKYVELRCDPISGHTALYWYRQSLGQGPEFLIYFQGTGAADDSGLPNDRFFAVRPEGSVSTLKIQRTERGDSAVYLCASGLAGGYEQYFGPGTRLTVT.

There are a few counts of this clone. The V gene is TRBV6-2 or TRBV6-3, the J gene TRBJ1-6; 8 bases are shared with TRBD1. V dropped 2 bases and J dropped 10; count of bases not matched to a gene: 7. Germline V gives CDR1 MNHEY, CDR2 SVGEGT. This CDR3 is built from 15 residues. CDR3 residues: CASSYRGQGRSPLHF. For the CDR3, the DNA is TGTGCCAGCAGTTACCGCGGACAGGGAAGATCACCCCTCCACTTT.

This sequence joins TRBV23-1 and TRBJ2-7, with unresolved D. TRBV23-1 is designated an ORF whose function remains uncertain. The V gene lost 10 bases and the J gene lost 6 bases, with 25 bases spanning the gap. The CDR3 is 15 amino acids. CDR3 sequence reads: CATPRPSPDRSEQYF. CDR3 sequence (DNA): TGCGCCACCCCCCGTCCCTCTCCAGACCGGAGCGAGCAGTACTTC.

The CDR3 nucleotides are TGTGCCAGCAGTCCCACCGGACTAGCGGGCACAGATACGCAGTATTTT. The encoded protein is CASSPTGLAGTDTQYF. The chain carries TRBV28 and TRBJ2-3, with 10 bases identical to TRBD2. The length of the CDR3 is 16 residues. The germline CDR1 and CDR2 sequences are MDHEN and SYDVKM. Trimming took 5 bases from V and 1 from J; bases not matched to a gene: 6.

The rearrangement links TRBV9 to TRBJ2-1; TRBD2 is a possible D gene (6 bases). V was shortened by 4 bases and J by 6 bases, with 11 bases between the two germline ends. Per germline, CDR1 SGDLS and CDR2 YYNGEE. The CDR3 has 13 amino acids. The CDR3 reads CASSPGVINEQFF. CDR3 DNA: TGTGCCAGCAGCCCGGGAGTTATCAATGAGCAGTTCTTC.

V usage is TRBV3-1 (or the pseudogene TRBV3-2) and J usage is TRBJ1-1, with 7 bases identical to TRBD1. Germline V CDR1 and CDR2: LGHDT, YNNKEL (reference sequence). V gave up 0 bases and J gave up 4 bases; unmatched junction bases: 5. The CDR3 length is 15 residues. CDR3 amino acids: CASSQDLTGTTEAFF. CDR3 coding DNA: TGTGCCAGCAGCCAAGATCTGACAGGGACCACTGAAGCTTTCTTT.

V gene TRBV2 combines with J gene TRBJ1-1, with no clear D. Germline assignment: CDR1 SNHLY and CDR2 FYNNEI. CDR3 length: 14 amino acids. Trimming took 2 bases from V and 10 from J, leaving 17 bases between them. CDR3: CASSERASGRGAFF. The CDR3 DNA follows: TGTGCCAGCAGTGAAAGAGCCTCGGGCCGGGGAGCTTTCTTT.

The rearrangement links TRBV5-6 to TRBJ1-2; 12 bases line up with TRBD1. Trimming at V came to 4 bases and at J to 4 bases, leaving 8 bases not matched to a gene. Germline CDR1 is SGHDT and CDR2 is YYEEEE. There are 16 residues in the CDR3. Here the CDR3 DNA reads TGTGCCAGCAGCAAGGGGACAGGGGGCTTGTTCTATGGCTACACCTTC. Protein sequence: CASSKGTGGLFYGYTF.

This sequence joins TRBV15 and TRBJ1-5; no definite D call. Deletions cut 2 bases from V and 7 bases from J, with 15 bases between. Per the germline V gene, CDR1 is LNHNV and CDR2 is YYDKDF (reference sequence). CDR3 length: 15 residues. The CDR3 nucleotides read TGTGCCACCAGCAGATCCCGGGAGGTTTGGCAGCCCCAGCATTTT. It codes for CATSRSREVWQPQHF.

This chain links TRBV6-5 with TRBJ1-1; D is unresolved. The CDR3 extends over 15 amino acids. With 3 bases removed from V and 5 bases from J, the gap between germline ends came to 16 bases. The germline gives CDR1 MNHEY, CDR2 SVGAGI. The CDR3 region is CASSYLPGGDTEAFF. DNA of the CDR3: TGTGCCAGCAGTTATCTTCCGGGAGGAGATACTGAAGCTTTCTTT.

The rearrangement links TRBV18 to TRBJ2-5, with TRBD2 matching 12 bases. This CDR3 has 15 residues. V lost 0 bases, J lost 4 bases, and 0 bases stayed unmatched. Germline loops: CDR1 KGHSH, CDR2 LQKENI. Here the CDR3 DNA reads TGTGCCAGCTCACCACCGACTAGCGGGAGAGAGACCCAGTACTTC. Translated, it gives CASSPPTSGRETQYF.